The next 22 T cell receptor beta chains were all read from a single sample in a study of identical twins. TCRdb passed the 5' RACE reads through MiXCR, listing each CDR3 protein once. The table records around 1.7 million distinct CDR3 sequences, around 33% of them present only once. The specimen sequenced was cord blood. Receptor source: a newborn girl in good health.

The rearrangement joins TRBV7-8 to TRBJ1-3; no reliable D call. The V end was cut by 4 bases, the J end by 1 base, with 8 bases between. This CDR3 region has 14 residues. Germline V gene data show CDR1 as SGHVS and CDR2 as FQNEAQ. CDR3 region: CASSSLRSGNTIYF. The CDR3 region has the DNA TGTGCCAGCAGCTCCCTCAGGTCTGGAAACACCATATATTTT.

This clonotype was seen just once. The chain employs TRBV7-8 and TRBJ1-1, with TRBD1 as a possible D gene (5 bases). V shed 3 bases and J shed 4 bases, with 12 bases lying between them. The germline V gene has CDR1 SGHVS and CDR2 FQNEAQ. This CDR3 spans 14 amino acids. The CDR3 region is CASSFQGSATEAFF. The CDR3 DNA reads as TGTGCCAGCAGCTTCCAGGGTTCGGCCACTGAAGCTTTCTTT.

There are a few counts of this clonotype. The rearrangement joins TRBV6-6 to TRBJ2-3; D is ambiguous. This CDR3 has 16 amino acids. The V gene lost 6 bases and the J gene lost 2 bases, with 18 bases spanning the gap. The germline CDR1 and CDR2 sequences are MNHNY and SVGAGI (reference sequence). The CDR3 DNA reads TGTGCCAGCAGCTATAACATCGGCGGCAACACAGATACGCAGTATTTT. Protein: CASSYNIGGNTDTQYF.

This clonotype has a single count. J is TRBJ2-3 and V is TRBV7-9; a possible D gene is TRBD2 (5 bases). CDR1 and CDR2 (germline): SEHNR, FQNEAQ (reference sequence). CDR3 length: 14 residues. Trimming took off 5 bases at V and 4 bases at J, with 13 bases between the two ends. The DNA for the CDR3 is TGTGCCAGCAGCCCTAGCCGAGCGGCAGATACGCAGTATTTT. Protein product: CASSPSRAADTQYF.

The chain has TRBV29-1 and TRBJ2-5; TRBD2 aligns across 10 bases. The germline V gene encodes CDR1 SQVTM and CDR2 ANQGSEA. V was clipped by 5 bases and J by 11 bases; unmatched bases: 11. The CDR3 runs 13 residues. The CDR3 protein is CSVFTSGANEQYF. The DNA of the CDR3 is TGCAGCGTTTTTACTAGCGGGGCCAATGAGCAGTACTTC.

Of note for this clonotype: One end of the junction varies from germline; a read error may be responsible. The J gene is TRBJ1-2, the V gene TRBV12-3 or TRBV12-4; 7 nucleotides align to TRBD1. The CDR3 has 15 residues. CDR3 region: CASGLGDSLGYGYTF. In DNA form, the CDR3 reads TGTGCCAGCGGTTTGGGGGACAGCCTCGGCTATGGCTACACCTTC.

The V gene is TRBV20-1, the J gene TRBJ1-2, with TRBD1 matching over 7 bases. The CDR3 sequence is 14 residues long. J was trimmed by 6 bases and V by 4 bases; bases with no gene match: 11. Germline V gene data show CDR1 as DFQATT and CDR2 as SNEGSKA (reference sequence). This chain's CDR3 is CSAKRTGRADGYTF. Written as DNA, the CDR3 is TGCAGTGCTAAGCGGACAGGAAGGGCAGATGGCTACACCTTC.

Remarks on this clonotype: A much larger clone differs from this one at a single base, so this may be a read error. The rearrangement joins TRBV28 to TRBJ2-7; D remains ambiguous. This CDR3 has 11 amino acids. Trimming pared 8 bases from V and 7 bases from J, leaving 12 bases between. CDR1 is MDHEN, CDR2 SYDVKM, per germline. As DNA, the CDR3 is TGTGCCAGCCGACGTAGTAATGAGCAGTACTTC. Its protein is CASRRSNEQYF.

This chain joins TRBV6-5 and TRBJ2-3, with D uncertain. The germline CDR1 and CDR2 sequences are MNHEY and SVGAGI. CDR3 length equals 14 residues. V lost 2 bases and J lost 7, with 13 bases in between. The CDR3 coding sequence is TGTGCCAGCAGTTACGGTCGCACTGGAAATACGCAGTATTTT. Its protein is CASSYGRTGNTQYF.

The chain joins TRBV2 to TRBJ2-7; D call uncertain. The V end was cut by 3 bases, the J end by 2 bases, with 8 bases between. The CDR3 is made up of 13 amino acids. The germline V gene encodes CDR1 SNHLY and CDR2 FYNNEI. CDR3 loop: CASSDGRTYEQYF. CDR3 bases: TGTGCCAGCAGTGACGGCAGGACCTACGAGCAGTACTTC.

The chain combines TRBV20-1 with TRBJ1-2, with 7 bases fitting TRBD1. Per the germline V gene, CDR1 is DFQATT and CDR2 is SNEGSKA (reference sequence). The V segment lost 4 bases and the J segment 6 bases; nucleotides outside the gene matches: 11. CDR3 length equals 14 residues. The CDR3 coding sequence is TGCAGTGCTATCGGAAACAGGGGATGGGATGGCTACACCTTC. It codes for CSAIGNRGWDGYTF.

This chain connects TRBV9 to TRBJ2-5; TRBD1 matches 7 bases. The V gene's germline CDR1 is SGDLS and CDR2 YYNGEE. CDR3 size: 14 residues. J was trimmed by 11 bases and V by 3 bases; bases with no gene match: 13. The CDR3 DNA reads TGTGCCAGCAGCGCAGGACAGGTCCGAAATCAGCAGTACTTC. It translates to CASSAGQVRNQQYF.

In this sample, this clonotype turned up many times. This chain uses TRBV11-2 with TRBJ2-3; tentatively, D is TRBD1 or TRBD2 (5 bases each). V dropped 3 bases and J dropped 4 bases, with 8 bases sitting between them. This CDR3 is 13 amino acids long. CDR1 is SGHAT and CDR2 is FQNNGV in the germline V gene. CDR3 sequence (DNA): TGTGCCAGCAGCTTTGGGGGACCAGATACGCAGTATTTT. Its protein is CASSFGGPDTQYF.

This chain connects TRBV12-3 or TRBV12-4 to TRBJ2-7, with 8 bases aligning to TRBD2. Trimming cost V 4 bases and J 1 base; bases outside gene matches: 3. There are 14 residues in the CDR3. The CDR3 DNA is TGTGCCAGCAGTTCTGGCGGGGGGTCCTACGAGCAGTACTTC. Translating gives CASSSGGGSYEQYF.

V gene TRBV4-2 combines with J gene TRBJ2-1; the D is unclear. The J call could be wrong; TRBJ2-7 is a better fit for the DNA end. The CDR3 sequence is 14 residues long. Germline CDR1 reads LGHNA; CDR2 reads YNFKEQ. The CDR3 DNA sequence: TGTGCCAGCAGCCAAGGCCTAACAGACAATGAGCAGTACTTC. Its translation is CASSQGLTDNEQYF.

The chain carries TRBV6-5 and TRBJ1-6, with a possible D match to TRBD1 (5 bases). The V and J ends lost 0 bases and 9 bases respectively, with 12 bases between them. This CDR3 has 15 residues. CDR1 is MNHEY and CDR2 is SVGAGI in the germline V gene. Here the CDR3 reads CASSYSRQGSSPLHF. The DNA of the CDR3 is TGTGCCAGCAGTTACTCAAGGCAGGGAAGTTCACCCCTCCACTTT.

This clonotype was seen a handful of times. The rearrangement joins TRBV20-1 to TRBJ2-7; TRBD2 might be the D (6 bases). The CDR3 sequence is 13 residues long. V shed 4 bases and J shed 3 bases, with 13 bases lying between them. Germline CDR1 and CDR2: DFQATT and SNEGSKA (reference sequence). CDR3 DNA: TGCAGTGCTATCGGAGGGATAGACTACGAGCAGTACTTC. It yields the protein CSAIGGIDYEQYF.

Only a few counts were recorded for this clonotype. V and J are TRBV10-1 and TRBJ2-3; 12 bases are shared with TRBD2. The CDR3 covers 14 residues. J was trimmed by 3 bases and V by 8 bases; bases with no gene match: 3. In germline, CDR1 is WNHNN, CDR2 SYGVQD (reference sequence). The CDR3 reads CASASGGATDTQYF. The CDR3 region has the DNA TGCGCCAGCGCTAGCGGGGGGGCGACAGATACGCAGTATTTT.

This clonotype was counted a few times. This chain links TRBV4-1 with TRBJ2-7; D gene uncertain. The CDR3 extends over 14 amino acids. Trimming cost V 0 bases and J 3 bases, with 9 bases left between them. Germline CDR1 and CDR2: MGHRA and YSYEKL. CDR3 protein: CASSQEAIGYEQYF. In DNA form, the CDR3 reads TGCGCCAGCAGCCAAGAGGCCATCGGCTACGAGCAGTACTTC.

The rearrangement uses TRBV7-9 and TRBJ1-6; D perhaps matches TRBD1 (6 bases). The CDR3 extends over 17 amino acids. Germline V gene data show CDR1 as SEHNR and CDR2 as FQNEAQ (reference sequence). V was trimmed by 5 bases and J by 12 bases, leaving 26 bases between them. CDR3: CASSIRQEGVIMEPLHF. CDR3 nucleotide sequence: TGTGCCAGCAGCATCAGACAGGAGGGTGTAATAATGGAACCCCTCCACTTT.

This clonotype was detected only a few times. This rearrangement joins TRBV7-9 to TRBJ2-1; 9 nucleotides agree with TRBD2. Germline V gene data show CDR1 as SEHNR and CDR2 as FQNEAQ (reference sequence). The CDR3 spans 15 residues. Unmatched junction bases numbered 5, after V lost 4 bases and J lost 4 bases. The CDR3 reads CASSSGTSRYNEQFF. The CDR3 nucleotides are TGTGCCAGCAGCTCCGGGACTAGCAGATACAATGAGCAGTTCTTC.

The V call is TRBV28, the J call TRBJ1-6, with D possibly TRBD1 on 5 matching bases. The CDR3 runs to 21 residues. CDR1 and CDR2 (germline): MDHEN, SYDVKM. V was trimmed by 3 bases and J by 0 bases, leaving 24 bases between them. CDR3 sequence (DNA): TGTGCCAGCAGTTTGGGGGATAAGAAGATGGGACGCAGCTCCTATAATTCACCCCTCCACTTT. Its protein product is CASSLGDKKMGRSSYNSPLHF. The entire variable domain, with the rest obtained from reference TRBV28 and TRBJ1-6, is as follows: DVKVTQSSRYLVKRTGEKVFLECVQDMDHENMFWYRQDPGLGLRLIYFSYDVKMKEKGDIPEGYSVSREKKERFSLILESASTNQTSMYLCASSLGDKKMGRSSYNSPLHFGNGTRLTVT.